A single sample gave rise to the 10 T cell receptor beta chains below, sequenced in a study of cytomegalovirus exposure and HLA in healthy donors. Primers for the PCR totalled 60 Vbeta and 13 Jbeta. Assay: immunoSEQ multiplex PCR; the TCRdb copy retains only in-frame clones and omits some. Of over 75,000 clones detected, roughly 85% appear once; the ten largest clones hold roughly 6%. Input material: PBMCs. All receptors come from a female donor in good health and CMV-seronegative.

The chain couples TRBV28 to TRBJ2-4; 9 bases map to TRBD2. The V gene's germline CDR1 is MDHEN and CDR2 SYDVKM. Trimming took 3 bases from V and 0 from J; bases not matched to a gene: 12. The CDR3 length is 19 residues. CDR3 sequence: CASSFALLAGILAKNIQYF. CDR3 sequence (DNA): TGTGCCAGCAGTTTCGCCCTCCTAGCGGGGATTCTAGCCAAAAACATTCAGTACTTC.

V usage is TRBV4-2 and J usage is TRBJ2-3; 9 bases are shared with TRBD2. The V segment lost 0 bases and the J segment 1 base; nucleotides outside the gene matches: 5. The CDR3 is made up of 17 amino acids. Per the germline V gene, CDR1 is LGHNA and CDR2 is YNFKEQ. The CDR3 DNA reads TGTGCCAGCAGCCAAGAGAGCGGGGGGTACCGCACAGATACGCAGTATTTT. It is translated as CASSQESGGYRTDTQYF.

CDR3 bases: TGTGCCAGCCACCTAGCGGGAGGGCGAGCAGATACGCAGTATTTT. It yields the protein CASHLAGGRADTQYF. This chain connects TRBV6-5 to TRBJ2-3; 12 nucleotides match TRBD2. V was pared by 8 bases and J by 4 bases, with 7 bases of the junction left unmatched. The CDR3 runs to 15 residues. Germline V lookup: CDR1 MNHEY, CDR2 SVGAGI.

The chain employs TRBV28 and TRBJ2-7; tentatively, D is TRBD1 (5 bases). CDR3 length: 14 residues. Germline assignment: CDR1 MDHEN and CDR2 SYDVKM. Trimming shortened V by 0 bases and J by 0 bases, and 6 bases separated the two germline ends. CDR3 nucleotides: TGTGCCAGCAGTTTATGGGACAACTCCTACGAGCAGTACTTC. Protein: CASSLWDNSYEQYF.

This chain links TRBV10-1 with TRBJ2-5; possibly TRBD2 for D (5 bases). The CDR3 loop spans 13 amino acids. V dropped 11 bases and J dropped 3 bases, with 16 bases sitting between them. CDR1 WNHNN and CDR2 SYGVQD come from the germline V gene (reference sequence). The CDR3 region is CAPDGDGEETQYF. The CDR3 nucleotides are TGCGCCCCGGACGGGGATGGGGAAGAGACCCAGTACTTC.

V gene TRBV6-6 combines with J gene TRBJ1-1, with 7 bases aligning to TRBD1. The germline V gene encodes CDR1 MNHNY and CDR2 SVGAGI (reference sequence). V was clipped by 11 bases and J by 5 bases; unmatched bases: 11. CDR3 size: 13 residues. The CDR3 region has the DNA TGTGCCGGCCGACAGGGAATCTATACTGAAGCTTTCTTT. This encodes CAGRQGIYTEAFF.

This clone was seen only a few times. V and J are TRBV28 and TRBJ1-5; 9 positions match TRBD1. Germline CDR1 and CDR2: MDHEN and SYDVKM. This CDR3 is 16 amino acids long. V was clipped by 6 bases and J by 5 bases; unmatched bases: 11. CDR3 nucleotides: TGTGCCAGCAGCCTACCCACAGGGGGCGGACATCAGCCCCAGCATTTT. Encoded protein: CASSLPTGGGHQPQHF.

This clone was seen more than once but under ten times. The rearrangement joins TRBV19 to TRBJ1-1, with D possibly TRBD1 on 6 matching bases. V lost 3 bases to trimming and J lost 8 bases, with 13 bases between them. The CDR3 covers 13 residues. The germline CDR1 and CDR2 sequences are LNHDA and SQIVND (reference sequence). The CDR3 loop is CASSIIHRAEAFF. The CDR3 DNA reads TGTGCCAGTAGTATTATACACAGGGCCGAAGCTTTCTTT.

This clone was counted a single time. Compared with germline, one end of the junction differs, possibly owing to a read error. This chain joins TRBV5-4 and TRBJ2-1, with TRBD2 matching 10 bases. Looked up from germline, CDR1 is SGHNT and CDR2 is YYREEE (reference sequence). The length of the CDR3 is 14 residues. This CDR3 reads CACSFQLAGSEQFF. The CDR3 DNA follows: TGTGCCTGCAGCTTTCAACTAGCGGGAAGTGAGCAGTTCTTC.

This clone was counted a single time. The gene calls are TRBV19 and TRBJ2-5, with D perhaps matching TRBD1 (6 bases). The germline V and J ends were trimmed by 3 bases and 1 base, with 9 bases remaining between them. This CDR3 is 14 amino acids long. Germline V CDR1 and CDR2: LNHDA, SQIVND (reference sequence). In DNA form, the CDR3 reads TGTGCCAGTAGTATTGGACAGTCCCAAGAGACCCAGTACTTC. Amino acid sequence: CASSIGQSQETQYF.